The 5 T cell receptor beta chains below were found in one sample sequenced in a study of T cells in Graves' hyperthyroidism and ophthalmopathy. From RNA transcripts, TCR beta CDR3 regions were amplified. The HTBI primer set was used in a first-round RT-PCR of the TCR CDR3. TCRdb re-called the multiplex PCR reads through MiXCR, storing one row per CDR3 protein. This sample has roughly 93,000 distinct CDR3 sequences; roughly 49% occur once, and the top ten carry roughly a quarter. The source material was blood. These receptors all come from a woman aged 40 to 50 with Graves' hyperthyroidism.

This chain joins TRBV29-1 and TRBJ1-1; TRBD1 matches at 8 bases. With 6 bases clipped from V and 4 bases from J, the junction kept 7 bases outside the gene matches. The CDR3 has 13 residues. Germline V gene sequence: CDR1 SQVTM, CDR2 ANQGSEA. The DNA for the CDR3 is TGCAGCGTCATACAGGGGGAGGTCACTGAAGCTTTCTTT. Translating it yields CSVIQGEVTEAFF.

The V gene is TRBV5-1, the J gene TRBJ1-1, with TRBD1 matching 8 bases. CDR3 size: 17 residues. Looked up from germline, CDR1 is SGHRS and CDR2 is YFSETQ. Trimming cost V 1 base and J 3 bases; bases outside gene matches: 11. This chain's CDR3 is CASSLNQGAIEDTEAFF. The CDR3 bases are TGCGCCAGCAGCTTGAACCAGGGGGCCATCGAGGACACTGAAGCTTTCTTT.

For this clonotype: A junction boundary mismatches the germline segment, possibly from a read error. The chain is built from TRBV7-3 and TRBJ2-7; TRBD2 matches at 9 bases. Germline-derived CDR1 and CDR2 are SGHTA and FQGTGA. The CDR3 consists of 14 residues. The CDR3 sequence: CASSRGLANYEQYF. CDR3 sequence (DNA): TGCGCCAGCAGCCGGGGACTAGCAAATTACGAGCAGTACTTC.

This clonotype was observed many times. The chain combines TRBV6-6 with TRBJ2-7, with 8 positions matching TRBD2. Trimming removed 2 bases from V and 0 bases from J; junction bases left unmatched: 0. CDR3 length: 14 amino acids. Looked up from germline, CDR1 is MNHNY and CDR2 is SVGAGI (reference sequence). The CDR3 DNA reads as TGTGCCAGCAGTTACGGGACTAGCTCCTACGAGCAGTACTTC. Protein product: CASSYGTSSYEQYF.

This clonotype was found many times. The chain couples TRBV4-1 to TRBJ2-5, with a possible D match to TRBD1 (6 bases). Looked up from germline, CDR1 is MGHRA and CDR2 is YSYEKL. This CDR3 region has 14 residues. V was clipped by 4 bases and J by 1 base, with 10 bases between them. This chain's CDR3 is CASSPMDSQETQYF. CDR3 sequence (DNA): TGCGCCAGCAGCCCCATGGACAGCCAAGAGACCCAGTACTTC.